Shown below are 17 T cell receptor beta chains from a single sample sequenced in a study of T cell repertoires in cytomegalovirus infection. TCRdb re-called the reads through MiXCR, storing one row per CDR3 protein. The profile shows 150,000 to 200,000 distinct CDR3 sequences, approximately 15% of them singletons. Sequencing was carried out using PBMCs. These TCRs come from a human donor in good health (CMV status not recorded). Some clones in this sample may be carry-over from other donors' samples.

Only a few counts were recorded for this clonotype. This chain connects TRBV4-1 to TRBJ1-1; D call uncertain. Germline assignment: CDR1 MGHRA and CDR2 YSYEKL. CDR3 length: 16 residues. V was pared by 1 base and J by 5 bases, with 17 bases between. The CDR3 region is CASSQGWAVSGTEAFF. CDR3 DNA: TGCGCCAGCAGCCAAGGATGGGCTGTAAGCGGTACTGAAGCTTTCTTT.

Turning to this clonotype: Germline is not matched at one junction end, which may reflect a read error. The chain joins TRBV19 to TRBJ2-6, with TRBD1 matching over 10 bases. The CDR3 consists of 14 residues. CDR1 is LNHDA, CDR2 SQIVND, per germline (reference sequence). CDR3 bases: TGTGCCAGTAGTGGGGGGACAGGGGTCAACGTCCTGACTTTC. This translates into CASSGGTGVNVLTF.

At least ten counts were recorded for this clonotype. The chain carries TRBV7-2 and TRBJ2-2; D is uncertain. Trimming stripped 4 bases from V and 2 bases from J, with 8 bases between. Germline V gene lookup returns CDR1 SGHTA and CDR2 FQGNSA. The CDR3 totals 14 residues. The CDR3 DNA follows: TGTGCCAGCAGCTCATACAGAAACACCGGGGAGCTGTTTTTT. Protein: CASSSYRNTGELFF.

This clonotype was picked up many times. The rearrangement uses TRBV28 and TRBJ1-5, with 9 bases fitting TRBD1. Germline V gene sequence: CDR1 MDHEN, CDR2 SYDVKM. V was clipped by 5 bases and J by 7 bases; unmatched bases: 9. The CDR3 loop spans 15 amino acids. The CDR3 sequence: CASSLGDREYQPQHF. The CDR3 coding sequence is TGTGCCAGCAGTCTGGGGGACAGGGAGTACCAGCCCCAGCATTTT.

This clonotype was seen at least ten times. The chain couples TRBV7-9 to TRBJ2-1; 11 nucleotides agree with TRBD2. V lost 4 bases to trimming and J lost 1 base; unmatched junction nucleotides: 12. Germline V lookup: CDR1 SEHNR, CDR2 FQNEAQ (reference sequence). The CDR3 contains 19 residues. The CDR3 reads CASSSGLAAFVGSYNEQFF. Here the CDR3 DNA reads TGTGCCAGCAGCTCGGGACTAGCGGCCTTTGTTGGATCCTACAATGAGCAGTTCTTC.

The chain has TRBV4-1 and TRBJ2-3; D is possibly TRBD2 (5 bases). From germline, CDR1 is MGHRA and CDR2 YSYEKL. This CDR3 has 12 amino acids. Trimming removed 2 bases from V and 11 bases from J, with 11 bases in between. The CDR3 DNA reads as TGCGCCAGCAGCCAACCGGGGATTAAGCAGTATTTT. Translation gives CASSQPGIKQYF.

This clonotype was observed a handful of times. This chain joins TRBV11-3 and TRBJ2-1, with a tentative D call TRBD1 (5 bases). There are 14 residues in the CDR3. V was trimmed by 1 base and J by 4 bases, leaving 8 bases between them. The germline V gene encodes CDR1 SGHNT and CDR2 YENEEA. CDR3 DNA sequence: TGTGCCAGCAGCTTAGGGGGCATATACAATGAGCAGTTCTTC. Residues: CASSLGGIYNEQFF. Looking up the rest from reference TRBV11-3 and TRBJ2-1 gives the full variable domain: EAGVVQSPRYKIIEKKQPVAFWCNPISGHNTLYWYLQNLGQGPELLIRYENEEAVDDSQLPKDRFSAERLKGVDSTLKIQPAELGDSAVYLCASSLGGIYNEQFFGPGTRLTVL.

This clonotype was detected ten times or more. This chain uses TRBV4-3 with TRBJ2-7; TRBD2 is a possible D gene (6 bases). V gave up 1 base and J gave up 9 bases, with 13 bases separating them. Germline CDR1 LGHNA, CDR2 YSLEER. The CDR3 is 13 amino acids. This CDR3 reads CASSQGGEERQYF. The CDR3 DNA is TGCGCCAGCAGCCAAGGGGGGGAGGAGAGGCAGTACTTC.

A note on this clonotype: A much larger clone is a single base away; this may be a read error. This sequence joins TRBV15 and TRBJ2-1; the D is unclear. CDR1 is LNHNV, CDR2 YYDKDF, per germline (reference sequence). This CDR3 is 13 amino acids long. CDR3 bases: TGTGCCACCGGCAGAGATCGATACAATGAGCAGTTCTTC. As protein: CATGRDRYNEQFF.

V gene TRBV15 combines with J gene TRBJ2-2, with D unresolved. Germline V CDR1 and CDR2: LNHNV, YYDKDF (reference sequence). Trimming pared 1 base from V and 7 bases from J, leaving 10 bases between. The CDR3 extends over 14 amino acids. CDR3 DNA sequence: TGTGCCACCAGCAGAGTCGAACCGCTCGGGGAGCTGTTTTTT. It specifies CATSRVEPLGELFF.

This clonotype occurred many times. The DNA for the CDR3 is TGTGCCATCAGTGAGGGGACGGACAGGAACTTCTACGAGCAGTACTTC. Translated, it gives CAISEGTDRNFYEQYF. This chain connects TRBV10-3 to TRBJ2-7; TRBD1 matches 7 bases. Germline trimming cut 2 bases from V and 3 bases from J; bases unmatched to any gene: 10. This CDR3 region has 16 residues. CDR1 and CDR2 (germline): ENHRY, SYGVKD.

The chain employs TRBV29-1 and TRBJ1-5, with TRBD1 as a possible D gene (6 bases). Trimming took 7 bases from V and 1 from J, leaving 17 bases between them. The CDR3 is 15 residues long. Per germline, CDR1 SQVTM and CDR2 ANQGSEA. The CDR3 reads CSGGRQERSNQPQHF. The DNA of the CDR3 is TGCAGCGGTGGCAGACAGGAACGGAGCAATCAGCCCCAGCATTTT.

This clonotype was recorded many times. V usage is TRBV7-3 and J usage is TRBJ2-3; D is unclear. The ends were cut back, 4 bases at V and 0 bases at J, with 2 bases in the middle. The CDR3 spans 12 residues. The V gene's germline CDR1 is SGHTA and CDR2 FQGTGA. CDR3 coding DNA: TGTGCCAGCAGCTCTAGCACAGATACGCAGTATTTT. Translated: CASSSSTDTQYF.

This clonotype was detected many times. V and J are TRBV20-1 and TRBJ2-2; D uncertain. Germline values: CDR1 DFQATT, CDR2 SNEGSKA (reference sequence). V dropped 6 bases and J dropped 2 bases, with 13 bases sitting between them. The CDR3 has 14 amino acids. The CDR3 nucleotides are TGCAGTGCCCCGAAACAGACCAACACCGGGGAGCTGTTTTTT. This codes for CSAPKQTNTGELFF.

V is TRBV24-1 and J is TRBJ1-2, with D perhaps TRBD1 (6 bases). This CDR3 spans 14 amino acids. Trimming pared 1 base from V and 4 bases from J, leaving 9 bases between. Germline V gene sequence: CDR1 KGHDR, CDR2 SFDVKD. The CDR3, as DNA: TGTGCCACCAGTGATTTCAACAGGGCCTATGGCTACACCTTC. Translated, it gives CATSDFNRAYGYTF.

The rearrangement uses TRBV5-1 and TRBJ2-7, with D maybe TRBD1 (6 bases). This CDR3 comprises 15 residues. CDR1 is SGHRS and CDR2 is YFSETQ in the germline V gene. V was clipped by 4 bases and J by 2 bases, with 16 bases between them. The CDR3 nucleotides read TGCGCCAGCAGCCGGACGGGGACATACCCCTACGAGCAGTACTTC. It yields the protein CASSRTGTYPYEQYF. The variable domain in full, completed from reference TRBV5-1 and TRBJ2-7, reads KAGVTQTPRYLIKTRGQQVTLSCSPISGHRSVSWYQQTPGQGLQFLFEYFSETQRNKGNFPGRFSGRQFSNSRSEMNVSTLELGDSALYLCASSRTGTYPYEQYFGPGTRLTVT.

This clonotype showed up just a few times. CDR3 region: CASSGDLDYNEQFF. CDR3 in DNA: TGTGCCAGCTCCGGGGACTTAGATTACAATGAGCAGTTCTTC. The J gene is TRBJ2-1, the V gene TRBV5-6, with a tentative D call TRBD2 (6 bases). The V gene lost 7 bases and the J gene lost 4 bases, with 15 bases spanning the gap. This CDR3 is built from 14 residues. CDR1 is SGHDT and CDR2 is YYEEEE in the germline V gene.